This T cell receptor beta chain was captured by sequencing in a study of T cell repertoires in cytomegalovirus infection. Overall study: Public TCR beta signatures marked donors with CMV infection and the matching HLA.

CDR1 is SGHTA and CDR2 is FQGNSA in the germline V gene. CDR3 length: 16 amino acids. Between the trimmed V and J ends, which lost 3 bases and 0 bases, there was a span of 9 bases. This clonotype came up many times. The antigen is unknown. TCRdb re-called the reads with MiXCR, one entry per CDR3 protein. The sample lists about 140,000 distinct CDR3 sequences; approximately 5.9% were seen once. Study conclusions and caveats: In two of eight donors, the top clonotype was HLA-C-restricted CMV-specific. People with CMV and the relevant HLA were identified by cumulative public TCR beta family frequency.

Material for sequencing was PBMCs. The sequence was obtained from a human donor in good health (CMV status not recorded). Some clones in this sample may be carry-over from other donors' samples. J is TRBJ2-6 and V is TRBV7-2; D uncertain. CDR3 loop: CASSLFPSSGANVLTF. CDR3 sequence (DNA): TGTGCCAGCAGCTTGTTTCCGTCCTCTGGGGCCAACGTCCTGACTTTC. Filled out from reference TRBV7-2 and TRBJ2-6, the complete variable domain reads GAGVSQSPSNKVTEKGKDVELRCDPISGHTALYWYRQSLGQGLEFLIYFQGNSAPDKSGLPSDRFSAERTGGSVSTLTIQRTQQEDSAVYLCASSLFPSSGANVLTFGAGSRLTVL.